This T cell receptor (beta chain) was captured in a study of blood T cell repertoires in COVID-19. About the research overall: Sites in the United States, Italy and Spain provided acute and convalescent COVID-19 samples. T cells, B-cell-depleted T cells, or PBMCs provided the cDNA or gDNA that served as material.

CDR1 is SNHLY, CDR2 FYNNEI, per germline. There are 16 residues in the CDR3. The V gene lost 11 bases and the J gene lost 3 bases, with 26 bases spanning the gap. How the authors handled the data: Nucleated cell number was recorded as an estimate derived from reference gene primer amplification. Sequenced by immunoSEQ multiplex PCR; TCRdb stores in-frame clones only, minus some. V, J and clone size reflect that table, while D and trimming were determined from the DNA. Of 100,000 or so clones in the sample, approximately 85% were seen once. The TCR originated in a human donor in a cohort sampled during active COVID-19. The chain recombines TRBV2 with TRBJ2-7, with a weak D call TRBD1 (6 bases). The sample taken for sequencing was peripheral blood. CDR3: CAGSTGPLSLDYEQYF. The CDR3 bases are TGTGCCGGATCCACAGGGCCCCTATCTTTGGACTACGAGCAGTACTTC.